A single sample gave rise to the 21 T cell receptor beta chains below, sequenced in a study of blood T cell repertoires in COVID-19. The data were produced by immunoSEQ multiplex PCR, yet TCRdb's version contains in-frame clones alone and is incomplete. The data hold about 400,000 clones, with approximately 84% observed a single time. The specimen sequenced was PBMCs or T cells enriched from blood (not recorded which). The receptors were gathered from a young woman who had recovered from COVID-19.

The CDR3 bases are TGTGCCAGCAGTTACAGAGGGGGGGCCCGAGTTGAAAAACTGTTTTTT. Protein sequence: CASSYRGGARVEKLFF. The chain employs TRBV6-2 or TRBV6-3 and TRBJ1-4; a weak D match, TRBD1 (6 bases). Germline V gives CDR1 MNHEY, CDR2 SVGEGT. There are 16 residues in the CDR3. V lost 2 bases and J 7 bases, leaving 17 bases between the germline ends.

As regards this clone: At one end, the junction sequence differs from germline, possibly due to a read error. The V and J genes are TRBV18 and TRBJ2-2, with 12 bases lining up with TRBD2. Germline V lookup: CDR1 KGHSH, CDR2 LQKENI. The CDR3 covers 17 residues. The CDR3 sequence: CASSAGLAGRLTGVLFF. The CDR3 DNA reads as TGTGCCAGCTCTGCCGGACTAGCGGGACGTCTCACCGGGGTGCTGTTTTTT.

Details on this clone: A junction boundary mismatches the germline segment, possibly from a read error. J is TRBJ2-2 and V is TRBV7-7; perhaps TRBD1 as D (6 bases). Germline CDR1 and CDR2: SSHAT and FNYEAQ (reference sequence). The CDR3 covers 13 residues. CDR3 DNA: TGTGCTAGCAGCAGGACAGTCACCGGGGAGCTGTTTTTT. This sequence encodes CASSRTVTGELFF.

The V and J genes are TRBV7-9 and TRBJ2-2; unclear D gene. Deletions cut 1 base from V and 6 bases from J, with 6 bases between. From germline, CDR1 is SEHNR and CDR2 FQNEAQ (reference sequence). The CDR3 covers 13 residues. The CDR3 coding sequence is TGTGCCAGCAGCTTAGTTCAGGCCGGGGAGCTGTTTTTT. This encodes CASSLVQAGELFF.

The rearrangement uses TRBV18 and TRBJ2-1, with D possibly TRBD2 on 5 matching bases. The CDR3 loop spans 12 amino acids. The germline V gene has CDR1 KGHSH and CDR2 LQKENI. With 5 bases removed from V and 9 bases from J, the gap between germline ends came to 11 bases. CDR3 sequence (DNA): TGTGCCAGCTCAGTACAACGGGGTGAGCAGTTCTTC. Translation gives CASSVQRGEQFF.

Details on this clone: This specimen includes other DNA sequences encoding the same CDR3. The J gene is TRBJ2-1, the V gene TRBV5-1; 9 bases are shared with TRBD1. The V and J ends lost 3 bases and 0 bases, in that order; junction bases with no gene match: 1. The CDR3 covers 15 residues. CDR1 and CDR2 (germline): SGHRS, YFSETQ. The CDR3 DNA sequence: TGCGCCAGCAGCTCGGGACAGGGCTCCTACAATGAGCAGTTCTTC. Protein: CASSSGQGSYNEQFF.

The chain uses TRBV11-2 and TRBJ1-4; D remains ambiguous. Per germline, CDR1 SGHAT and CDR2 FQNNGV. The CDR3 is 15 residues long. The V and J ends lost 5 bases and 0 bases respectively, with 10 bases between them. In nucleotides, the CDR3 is TGTGCCAGCAGCCCACCAACGGCAACTAATGAAAAACTGTTTTTT. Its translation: CASSPPTATNEKLFF.

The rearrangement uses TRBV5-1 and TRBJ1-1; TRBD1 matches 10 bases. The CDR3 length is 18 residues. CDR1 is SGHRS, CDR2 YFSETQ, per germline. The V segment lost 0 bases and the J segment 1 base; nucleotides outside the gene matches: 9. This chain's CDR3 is CASSLVGTGAPGNTEAFF. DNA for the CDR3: TGCGCCAGCAGCTTGGTAGGGACAGGGGCGCCGGGGAACACTGAAGCTTTCTTT.

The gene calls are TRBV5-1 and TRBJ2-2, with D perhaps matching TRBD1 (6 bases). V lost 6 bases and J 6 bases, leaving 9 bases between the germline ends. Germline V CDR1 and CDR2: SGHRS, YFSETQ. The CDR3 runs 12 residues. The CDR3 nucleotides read TGCGCCAGCAAATCAGGGGCCGGGGAGCTGTTTTTT. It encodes CASKSGAGELFF.

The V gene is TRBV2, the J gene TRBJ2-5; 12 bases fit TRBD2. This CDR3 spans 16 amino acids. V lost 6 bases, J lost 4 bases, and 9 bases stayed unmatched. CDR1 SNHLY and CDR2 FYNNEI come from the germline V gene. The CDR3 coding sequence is TGTGCCAGCAGCTCGATACTAGCGGGAGGTTCAGAGACCCAGTACTTC. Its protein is CASSSILAGGSETQYF. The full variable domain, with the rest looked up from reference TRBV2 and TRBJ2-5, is EPEVTQTPSHQVTQMGQEVILRCVPISNHLYFYWYRQILGQKVEFLVSFYNNEISEKSEIFDDQFSVERPDGSNFTLKIRSTKLEDSAMYFCASSSILAGGSETQYFGPGTRLLVL.

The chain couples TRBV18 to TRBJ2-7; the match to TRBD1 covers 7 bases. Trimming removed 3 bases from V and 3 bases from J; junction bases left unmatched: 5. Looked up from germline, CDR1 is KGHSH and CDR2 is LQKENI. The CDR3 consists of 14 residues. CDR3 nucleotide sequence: TGTGCCAGCTCACCCGGGACAGCCAACTACGAGCAGTACTTC. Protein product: CASSPGTANYEQYF.

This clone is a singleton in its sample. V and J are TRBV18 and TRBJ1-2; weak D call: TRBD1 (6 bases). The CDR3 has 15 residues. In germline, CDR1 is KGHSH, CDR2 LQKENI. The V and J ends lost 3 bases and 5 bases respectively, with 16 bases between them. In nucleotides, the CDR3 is TGTGCCAGCTCACCGGAAACAGGGTCGGGTTATGGCTACACCTTC. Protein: CASSPETGSGYGYTF.

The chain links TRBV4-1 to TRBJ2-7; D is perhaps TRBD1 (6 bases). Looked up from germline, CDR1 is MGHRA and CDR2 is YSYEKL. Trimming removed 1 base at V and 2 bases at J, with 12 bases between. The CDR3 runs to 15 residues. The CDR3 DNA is TGCGCCAGCAGCCAAGTAGTCAGGGGAACCTACGAGCAGTACTTC. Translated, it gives CASSQVVRGTYEQYF.

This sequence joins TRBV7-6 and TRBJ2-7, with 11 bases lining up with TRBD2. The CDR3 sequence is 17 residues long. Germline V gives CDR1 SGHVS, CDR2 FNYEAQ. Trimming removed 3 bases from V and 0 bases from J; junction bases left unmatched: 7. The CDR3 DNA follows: TGTGCCAGCAGCTTGGAGGCTAGCGGGAGGAACTCCTACGAGCAGTACTTC. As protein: CASSLEASGRNSYEQYF.

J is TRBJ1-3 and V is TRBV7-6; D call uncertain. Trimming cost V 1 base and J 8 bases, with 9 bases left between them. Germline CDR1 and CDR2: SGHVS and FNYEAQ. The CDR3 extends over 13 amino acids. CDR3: CASSLGVRDTIYF. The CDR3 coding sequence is TGTGCCAGCAGCTTAGGAGTTCGGGACACCATATATTTT.

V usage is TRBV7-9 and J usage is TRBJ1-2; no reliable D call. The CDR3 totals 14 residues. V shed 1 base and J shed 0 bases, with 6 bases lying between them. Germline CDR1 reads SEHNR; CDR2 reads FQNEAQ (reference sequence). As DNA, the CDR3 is TGTGCCAGCAGCTTAGGACAAGCTAACTATGGCTACACCTTC. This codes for CASSLGQANYGYTF.

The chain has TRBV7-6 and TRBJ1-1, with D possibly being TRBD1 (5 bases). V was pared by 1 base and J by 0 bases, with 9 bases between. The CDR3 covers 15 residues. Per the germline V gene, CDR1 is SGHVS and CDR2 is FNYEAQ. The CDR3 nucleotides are TGTGCCAGCAGCTTAGGCAGGGCCATGAACACTGAAGCTTTCTTT. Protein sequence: CASSLGRAMNTEAFF.

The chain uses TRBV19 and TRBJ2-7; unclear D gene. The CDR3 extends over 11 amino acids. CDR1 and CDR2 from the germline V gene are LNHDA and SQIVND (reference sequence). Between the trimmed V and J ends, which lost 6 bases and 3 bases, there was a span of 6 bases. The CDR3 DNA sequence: TGTGCCAGTAGCAGTGGCTACGAGCAGTACTTC. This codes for CASSSGYEQYF.

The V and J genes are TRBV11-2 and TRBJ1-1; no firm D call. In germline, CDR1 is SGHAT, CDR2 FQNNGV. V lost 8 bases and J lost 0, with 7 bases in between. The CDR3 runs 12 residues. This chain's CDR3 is CASSGVNTEAFF. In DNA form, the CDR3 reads TGTGCCAGCTCCGGTGTGAACACTGAAGCTTTCTTT.

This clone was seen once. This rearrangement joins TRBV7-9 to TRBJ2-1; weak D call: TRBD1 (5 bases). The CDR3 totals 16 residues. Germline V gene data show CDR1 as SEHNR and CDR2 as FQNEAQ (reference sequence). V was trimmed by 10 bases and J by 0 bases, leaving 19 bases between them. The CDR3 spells CATATRLGRSYNEQFF. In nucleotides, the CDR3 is TGTGCCACGGCGACCAGGTTGGGGCGCTCCTACAATGAGCAGTTCTTC.

CDR3 sequence reads: CASSRTVIAKNIQYF. The CDR3 DNA follows: TGTGCCAGCAGTAGGACTGTTATAGCCAAAAACATTCAGTACTTC. The chain carries TRBV6-5 and TRBJ2-4; tentatively, D is TRBD2 (5 bases). Germline-derived CDR1 and CDR2 are MNHEY and SVGAGI. Trimming removed 5 bases at V and 0 bases at J, with 11 bases between. CDR3 length equals 15 residues.